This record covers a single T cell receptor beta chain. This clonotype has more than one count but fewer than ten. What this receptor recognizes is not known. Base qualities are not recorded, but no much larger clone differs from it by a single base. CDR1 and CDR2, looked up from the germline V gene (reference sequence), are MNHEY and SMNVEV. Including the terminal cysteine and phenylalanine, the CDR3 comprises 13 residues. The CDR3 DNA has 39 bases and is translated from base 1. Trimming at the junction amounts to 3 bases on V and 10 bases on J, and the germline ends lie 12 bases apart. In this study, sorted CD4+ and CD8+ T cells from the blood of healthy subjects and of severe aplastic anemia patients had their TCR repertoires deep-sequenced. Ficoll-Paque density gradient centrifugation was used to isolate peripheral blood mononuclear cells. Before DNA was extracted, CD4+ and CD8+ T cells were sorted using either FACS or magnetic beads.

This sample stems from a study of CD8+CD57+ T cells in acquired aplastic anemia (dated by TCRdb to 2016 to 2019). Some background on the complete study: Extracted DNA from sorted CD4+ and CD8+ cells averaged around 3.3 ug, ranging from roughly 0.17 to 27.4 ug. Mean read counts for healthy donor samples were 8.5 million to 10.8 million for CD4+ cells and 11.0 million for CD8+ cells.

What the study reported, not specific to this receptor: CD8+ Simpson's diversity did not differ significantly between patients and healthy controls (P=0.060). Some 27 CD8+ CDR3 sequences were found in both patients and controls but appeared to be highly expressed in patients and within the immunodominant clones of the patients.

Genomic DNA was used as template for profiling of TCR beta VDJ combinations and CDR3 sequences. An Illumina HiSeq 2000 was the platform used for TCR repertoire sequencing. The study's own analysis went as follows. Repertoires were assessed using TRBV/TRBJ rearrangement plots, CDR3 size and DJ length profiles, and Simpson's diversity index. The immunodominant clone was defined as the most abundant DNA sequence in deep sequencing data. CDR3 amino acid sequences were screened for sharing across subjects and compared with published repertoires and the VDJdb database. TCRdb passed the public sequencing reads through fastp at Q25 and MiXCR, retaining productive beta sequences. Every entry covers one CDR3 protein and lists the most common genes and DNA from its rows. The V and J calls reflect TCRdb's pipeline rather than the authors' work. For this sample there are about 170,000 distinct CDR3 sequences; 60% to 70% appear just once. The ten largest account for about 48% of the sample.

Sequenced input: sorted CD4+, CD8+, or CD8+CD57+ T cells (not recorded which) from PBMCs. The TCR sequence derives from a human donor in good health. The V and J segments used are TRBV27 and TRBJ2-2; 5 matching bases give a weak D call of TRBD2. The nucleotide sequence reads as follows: TGTGCCAGCAGTTTGACCGGGGTTCAGGAGCTGTTTTTT. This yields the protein CASSLTGVQELFF.